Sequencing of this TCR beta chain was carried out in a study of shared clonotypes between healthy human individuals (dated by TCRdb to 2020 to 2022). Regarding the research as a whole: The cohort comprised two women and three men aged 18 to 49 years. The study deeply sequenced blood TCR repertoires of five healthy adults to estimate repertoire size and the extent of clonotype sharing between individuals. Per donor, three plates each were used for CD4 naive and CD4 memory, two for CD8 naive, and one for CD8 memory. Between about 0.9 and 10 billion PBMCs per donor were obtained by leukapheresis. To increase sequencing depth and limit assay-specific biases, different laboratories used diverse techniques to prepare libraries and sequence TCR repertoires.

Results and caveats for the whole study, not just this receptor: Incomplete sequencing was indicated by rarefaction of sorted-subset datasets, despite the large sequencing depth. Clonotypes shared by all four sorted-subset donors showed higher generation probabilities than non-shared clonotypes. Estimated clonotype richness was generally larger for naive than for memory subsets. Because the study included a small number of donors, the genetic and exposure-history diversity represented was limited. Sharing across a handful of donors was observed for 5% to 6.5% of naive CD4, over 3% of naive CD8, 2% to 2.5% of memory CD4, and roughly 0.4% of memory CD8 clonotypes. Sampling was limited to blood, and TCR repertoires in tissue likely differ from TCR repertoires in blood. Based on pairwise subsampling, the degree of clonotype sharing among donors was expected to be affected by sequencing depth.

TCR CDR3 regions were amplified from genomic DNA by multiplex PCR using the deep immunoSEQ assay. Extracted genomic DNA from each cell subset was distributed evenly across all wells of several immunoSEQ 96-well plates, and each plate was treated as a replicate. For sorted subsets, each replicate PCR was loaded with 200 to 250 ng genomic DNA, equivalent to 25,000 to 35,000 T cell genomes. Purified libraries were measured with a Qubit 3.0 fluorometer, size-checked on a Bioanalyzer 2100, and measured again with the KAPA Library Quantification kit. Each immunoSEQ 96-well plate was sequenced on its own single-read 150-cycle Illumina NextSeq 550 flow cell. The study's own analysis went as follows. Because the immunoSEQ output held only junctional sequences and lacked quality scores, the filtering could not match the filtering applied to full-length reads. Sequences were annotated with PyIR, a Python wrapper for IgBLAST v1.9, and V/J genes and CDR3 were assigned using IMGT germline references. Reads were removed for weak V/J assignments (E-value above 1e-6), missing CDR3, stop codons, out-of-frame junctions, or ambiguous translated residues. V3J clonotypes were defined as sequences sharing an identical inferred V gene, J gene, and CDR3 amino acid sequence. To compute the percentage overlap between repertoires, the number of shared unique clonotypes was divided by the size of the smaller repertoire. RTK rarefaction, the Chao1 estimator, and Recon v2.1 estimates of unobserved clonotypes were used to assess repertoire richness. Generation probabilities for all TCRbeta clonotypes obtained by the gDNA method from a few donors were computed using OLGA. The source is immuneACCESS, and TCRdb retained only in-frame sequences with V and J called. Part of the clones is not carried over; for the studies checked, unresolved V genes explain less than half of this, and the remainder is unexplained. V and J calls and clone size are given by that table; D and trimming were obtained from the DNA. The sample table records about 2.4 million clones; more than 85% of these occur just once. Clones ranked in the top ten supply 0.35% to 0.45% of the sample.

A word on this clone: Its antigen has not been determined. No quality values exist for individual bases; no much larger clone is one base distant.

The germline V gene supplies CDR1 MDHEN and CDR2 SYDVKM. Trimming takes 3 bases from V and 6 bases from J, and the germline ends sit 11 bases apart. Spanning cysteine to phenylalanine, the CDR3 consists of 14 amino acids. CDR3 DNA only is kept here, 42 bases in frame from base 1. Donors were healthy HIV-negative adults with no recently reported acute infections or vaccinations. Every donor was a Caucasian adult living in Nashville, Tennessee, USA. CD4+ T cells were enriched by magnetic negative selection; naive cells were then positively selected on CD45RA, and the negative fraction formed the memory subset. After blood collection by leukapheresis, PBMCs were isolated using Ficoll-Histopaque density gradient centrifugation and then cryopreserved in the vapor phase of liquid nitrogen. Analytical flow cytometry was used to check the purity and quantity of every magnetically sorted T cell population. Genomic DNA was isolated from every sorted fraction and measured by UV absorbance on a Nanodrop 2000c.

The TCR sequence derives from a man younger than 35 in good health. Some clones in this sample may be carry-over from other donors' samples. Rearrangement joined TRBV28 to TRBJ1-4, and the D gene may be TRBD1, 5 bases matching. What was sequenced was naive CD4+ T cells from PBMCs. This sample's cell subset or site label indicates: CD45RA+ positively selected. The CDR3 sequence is CASSLQLGDEKLFF. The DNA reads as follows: TGTGCCAGCAGTTTGCAACTGGGGGATGAAAAACTGTTTTTT.